This TCR beta chain was found in a study of blood T cell repertoires in COVID-19. Cohort placement rested on clinical history that participants reported themselves. Data came from immunoSEQ multiplex PCR; TCRdb stores just in-frame clones and leaves some out. This table has 160,000 or so clones, about 90% appearing once. V was pared by 5 bases and J by 7 bases, with 11 bases of the junction left unmatched. From germline, CDR1 is SGHTA and CDR2 FQGTGA. The CDR3 extends over 16 amino acids. Only a few counts were recorded for this clone. J is TRBJ2-1 and V is TRBV7-3, with 10 nucleotides matching TRBD2. The clonotype comes from a human donor with acute COVID-19. The donor label of this sample is uncertain. The sequenced material came from PBMCs or T cells enriched from blood (not recorded which). CDR3 sequence (DNA): TGTGCCAGCAGCCCCCTAAGCGGGGGGGCGACTAATGAGCAGTTCTTC. Its protein product is CASSPLSGGATNEQFF.